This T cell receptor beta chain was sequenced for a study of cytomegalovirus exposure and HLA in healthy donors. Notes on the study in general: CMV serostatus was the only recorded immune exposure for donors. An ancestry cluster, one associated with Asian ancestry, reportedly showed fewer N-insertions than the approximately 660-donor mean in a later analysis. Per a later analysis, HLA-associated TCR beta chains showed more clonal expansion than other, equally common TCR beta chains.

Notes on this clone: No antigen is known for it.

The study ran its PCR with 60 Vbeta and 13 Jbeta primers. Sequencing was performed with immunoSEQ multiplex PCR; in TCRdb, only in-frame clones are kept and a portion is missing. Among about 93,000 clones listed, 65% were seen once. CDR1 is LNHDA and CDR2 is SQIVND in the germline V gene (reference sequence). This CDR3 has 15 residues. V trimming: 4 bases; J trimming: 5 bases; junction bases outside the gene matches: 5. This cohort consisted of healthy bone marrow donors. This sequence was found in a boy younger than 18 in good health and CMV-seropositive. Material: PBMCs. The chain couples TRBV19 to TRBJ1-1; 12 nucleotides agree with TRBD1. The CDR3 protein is CASSTRDRGLTEAFF. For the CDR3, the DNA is TGTGCCAGTAGTACACGGGACAGGGGGCTTACTGAAGCTTTCTTT.